Listed here are 9 T cell receptor beta chains from one sample, sequenced in a study of T-cell memory formation after mild COVID-19 (dated by TCRdb to 2020 to 2023). The library was generated by 5' RACE. Data came from an Illumina NovaSeq 6000. The public reads were quality trimmed at Q25 with fastp and then assembled into clones with MiXCR by TCRdb, keeping productive beta chains. All rows with the same CDR3 protein become a single entry with the most common DNA and genes. This sample holds more than 150,000 distinct CDR3 sequences; around 18% were observed only once. The biggest ten clones account for around 3.9% of the sample. Sequenced material: PBMCs or a T cell subset sorted from them (not recorded which). The receptors here all came from a man between 18 and 35 years old who had mild COVID-19 (a few samples of this study predate the infection). The sample titles of this study are shuffled in the database, so cell type and time point are left out; the donor was told from shared clones.

This clonotype was observed a few times. This chain uses TRBV7-2 with TRBJ1-2, with D possibly being TRBD1 (5 bases). CDR1 is SGHTA and CDR2 is FQGNSA in the germline V gene. V lost 0 bases to trimming and J lost 4 bases, with 12 bases between them. The CDR3 runs to 15 residues. The CDR3 sequence is CASSLARRQTYGYTF. CDR3 DNA: TGTGCCAGCAGCTTAGCGCGTCGACAGACCTATGGCTACACCTTC.

This rearrangement joins TRBV5-4 to TRBJ1-5; D possibly corresponds to TRBD1 (5 bases). Germline V gives CDR1 SGHNT, CDR2 YYREEE (reference sequence). The length of the CDR3 is 12 residues. The germline V and J ends were trimmed by 4 bases and 7 bases, with 9 bases remaining between them. The CDR3: CASSQRGQPQHF. CDR3 sequence (DNA): TGTGCCAGCAGCCAGCGGGGGCAGCCCCAGCATTTT. The whole variable domain, filled in from reference TRBV5-4 and TRBJ1-5, reads ETGVTQSPTHLIKTRGQQVTLRCSSQSGHNTVSWYQQALGQGPQFIFQYYREEENGRGNFPPRFSGLQFPNYSSELNVNALELDDSALYLCASSQRGQPQHFGDGTRLSIL.

This clonotype was counted a few times. The chain combines TRBV4-3 with TRBJ2-7; no firm D call. Trimming cost V 1 base and J 3 bases, with 10 bases left between them. The CDR3 has 14 amino acids. CDR1 is LGHNA and CDR2 is YSLEER in the germline V gene. In DNA, the CDR3 is TGCGCCAGCAGCCAAGGTGCAGGATTCTACGAGCAGTACTTC. Encoded protein: CASSQGAGFYEQYF.

This chain connects TRBV2 to TRBJ2-3; D unresolved. The CDR3 consists of 12 residues. V was cut by 3 bases and J by 9 bases, with 10 bases left in between. Germline V CDR1 and CDR2: SNHLY, FYNNEI. The CDR3 bases are TGTGCCAGCAGTGACTCAGACTGGACGCAGTATTTT. Its protein is CASSDSDWTQYF.

In its sample, this clonotype was seen a few times. The CDR3 DNA sequence: TGCAGTGCTAAGGGCAGCAACTACGAGCAGTACGTC. It translates to CSAKGSNYEQYV. The V call is TRBV20-1, the J call TRBJ2-7, with D unresolved. CDR3 size: 12 residues. Trimming stripped 4 bases from V and 3 bases from J, with 10 bases between. CDR1 and CDR2 from the germline V gene are DFQATT and SNEGSKA (reference sequence).

V gene TRBV20-1 combines with J gene TRBJ2-1, with 10 bases aligning to TRBD1. The J segment lost 8 bases and the V segment lost 6 bases, leaving 4 bases of the junction unmatched. CDR1 is DFQATT, CDR2 SNEGSKA, per germline (reference sequence). The CDR3 covers 12 residues. The CDR3 loop is CSAGGQGHEQFF. Written as DNA, the CDR3 is TGCAGTGCGGGGGGACAGGGGCATGAGCAGTTCTTC.

The rearrangement joins TRBV24-1 to TRBJ2-1, with 15 bases aligning to TRBD2. The junction had 3 bases not matched to a gene; V was cut back by 3 bases and J by 7 bases. The germline V gene has CDR1 KGHDR and CDR2 SFDVKD. CDR3 length equals 16 residues. CDR3 protein: CATSDGLAGGRNEQFF. The CDR3 DNA is TGTGCCACCAGTGATGGACTAGCGGGGGGGCGAAATGAGCAGTTCTTC.

This clonotype was observed a handful of times. This chain joins TRBV5-1 and TRBJ2-7; D is unresolved. Germline V lookup: CDR1 SGHRS, CDR2 YFSETQ. The CDR3 extends over 15 amino acids. The V gene lost 2 bases and the J gene lost 0 bases, with 12 bases spanning the gap. The CDR3 nucleotides are TGCGCCAGCAGCTTCCCCGGACCGACCTCCTACGAGCAGTACTTC. Translating it yields CASSFPGPTSYEQYF.

This clonotype was recorded many times. The chain recombines TRBV3-1 with TRBJ2-4; D gene unclear. V was shortened by 1 base and J by 6 bases, with 10 bases between the two germline ends. In germline, CDR1 is LGHDT, CDR2 YNNKEL (reference sequence). There are 14 residues in the CDR3. The DNA for the CDR3 is TGTGCCAGCAGCCAAGGGGCCTGGGCAAACATTCAGTACTTC. It encodes CASSQGAWANIQYF.